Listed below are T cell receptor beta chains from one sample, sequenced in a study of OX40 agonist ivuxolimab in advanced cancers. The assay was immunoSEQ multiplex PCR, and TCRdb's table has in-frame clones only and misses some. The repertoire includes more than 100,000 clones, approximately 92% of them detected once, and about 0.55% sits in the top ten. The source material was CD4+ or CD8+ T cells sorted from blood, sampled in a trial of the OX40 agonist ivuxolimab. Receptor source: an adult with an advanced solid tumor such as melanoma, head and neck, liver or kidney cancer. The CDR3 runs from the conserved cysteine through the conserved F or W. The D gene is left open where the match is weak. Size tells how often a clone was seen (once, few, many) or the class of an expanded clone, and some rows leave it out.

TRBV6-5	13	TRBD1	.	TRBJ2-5	CASGDRDQETQYF	TGTGCCAGCGGGGACAGGGACCAAGAGACCCAGTACTTC
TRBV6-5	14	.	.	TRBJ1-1	CASTKQQGYTEAFF	TGTGCCAGCACTAAACAACAGGGATACACTGAAGCTTTCTTT
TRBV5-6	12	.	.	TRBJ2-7	CASSLWGNEQYF	TGTGCCAGCAGCTTGTGGGGTAACGAGCAGTACTTC
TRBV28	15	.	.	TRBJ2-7	CASSFLTGGTSEQYF	TGTGCCAGCAGTTTCTTGACAGGGGGGACTAGCGAGCAGTACTTC
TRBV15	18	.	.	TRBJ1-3	CATSREAQSYSSGNTIYF	TGTGCCACCAGCAGAGAAGCGCAGTCTTACAGCTCTGGAAACACCATATATTTT
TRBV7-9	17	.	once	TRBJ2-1	CASSRSLGSDSYNEQFF	TGTGCCAGCAGCCGATCGCTGGGCTCCGACTCCTACAATGAGCAGTTCTTC
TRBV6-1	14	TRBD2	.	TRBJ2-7	CASTTGGGRYEQYF	TGTGCCAGCACCACCGGGGGGGGCCGCTACGAGCAGTACTTC
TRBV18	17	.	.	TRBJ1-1	CASSPSEGLGLDTEAFF	TGTGCCAGCTCACCAAGTGAAGGCCTGGGCTTAGACACTGAAGCTTTCTTT
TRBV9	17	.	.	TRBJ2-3	CASSVEGNYGRGDTQYF	TGTGCCAGCAGCGTAGAGGGGAACTACGGGCGGGGAGATACGCAGTATTTT
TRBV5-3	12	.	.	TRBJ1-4	CARSSGTEKLFF	TGTGCCAGAAGCTCGGGGACGGAAAAACTGTTTTTT
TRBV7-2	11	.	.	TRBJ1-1	CASTRGTEAFF	TGTGCCAGCACGAGGGGGACTGAAGCTTTCTTT
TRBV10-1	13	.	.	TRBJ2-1	CASSLQGLDEQFF	TGCGCCAGCAGTCTTCAGGGGTTGGATGAGCAGTTCTTC
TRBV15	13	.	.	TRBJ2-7	CATSRDMGHEQYF	TGTGCCACCAGCAGAGATATGGGACACGAGCAGTACTTC
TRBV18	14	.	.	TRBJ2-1	CASSPMAGDNEQFF	TGTGCCAGCTCACCAATGGCCGGGGACAATGAGCAGTTCTTC
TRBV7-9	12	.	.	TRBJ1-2	CASSLAVYGYTF	TGTGCCAGCAGCTTGGCAGTGTATGGCTACACCTTC
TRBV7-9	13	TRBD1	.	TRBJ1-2	CASSVEGAYGYTF	TGTGCCAGCAGCGTAGAGGGGGCCTATGGCTACACCTTC
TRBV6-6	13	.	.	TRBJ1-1	CASSYRGGTEAFF	TGTGCCAGCAGTTACCGGGGGGGCACTGAAGCTTTCTTT
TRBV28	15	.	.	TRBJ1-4	CASSFGGGTNEKLFF	TGTGCCAGCAGTTTCGGAGGGGGGACTAATGAAAAACTGTTTTTT
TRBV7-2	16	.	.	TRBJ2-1	CASSSLGGAVYNEQFF	TGTGCCAGCAGCTCTTTGGGGGGGGCCGTGTACAATGAGCAGTTCTTC
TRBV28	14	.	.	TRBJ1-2	CASGLTAANYGYTF	TGTGCCAGCGGCCTGACAGCTGCTAACTATGGCTACACCTTC